This T cell receptor beta chain was identified in a study of blood T cell repertoires in COVID-19. Study as a whole: Both acute and convalescent COVID-19 samples were obtained from the United States, Italy and Spain.

CDR3 length: 16 residues. With 5 bases removed from V and 1 base from J, the gap between germline ends came to 16 bases. Germline CDR1 SGHNT, CDR2 YENEEA. TCRdb's copy holds only in-frame clones and misses some; the assay was immunoSEQ multiplex PCR. The table shows over 65,000 clones, with about 82% occurring only once. This chain uses TRBV11-3 with TRBJ2-3; a weak D match, TRBD1 (5 bases). The TCR originated in a man older than 75 with active or convalescent COVID-19. Sequencing was performed on peripheral blood. In nucleotides, the CDR3 is TGTGCCAGCAGCCTAACGGACACCCTGGGCACAGATACGCAGTATTTT. This sequence encodes CASSLTDTLGTDTQYF.